The TCR beta chain described here comes from a study of CD8+ T cells in alopecia areata. The wider study: Patients in the treated group were given tofacitinib by mouth, 5 to 10 mg twice a day. Study results and limitations: Numerous clones, expanded in lesions, remained in scalp and blood during tofacitinib. Tofacitinib delivered significant drops in scalp clonality and in expanded CD8+ clones among the top 100.

Treatment of the sample: oral pan-JAK inhibitor, 5-10 mg twice daily. Peripheral blood and lesional scalp punch biopsies were taken from alopecia areata patients. Of note for this clone: The antigen is undetermined.

CDR3 length: 14 amino acids. Trimming stripped 1 base from V and 1 base from J, with 7 bases between. Looked up from germline, CDR1 is SGHVS and CDR2 is FNYEAQ. TCR sequencing used cDNA made by reverse transcription of extracted RNA. Data came from immunoSEQ multiplex PCR; TCRdb stores just in-frame clones and leaves some out. The repertoire has a few hundred thousand clones, 40% to 45% of them found once; the top ten carry 2.6%. The sequencing used CD4+ T cells sorted from blood, collected at roughly week 38, from a patient treated with tofacitinib. The genes are TRBV7-6 and TRBJ1-1; D uncertain. This TCR derives from a human donor with alopecia areata. Written as DNA, the CDR3 is TGTGCCAGCAGCTTAGGGGCTCCGAACACTGAAGCTTTCTTT. It specifies CASSLGAPNTEAFF.